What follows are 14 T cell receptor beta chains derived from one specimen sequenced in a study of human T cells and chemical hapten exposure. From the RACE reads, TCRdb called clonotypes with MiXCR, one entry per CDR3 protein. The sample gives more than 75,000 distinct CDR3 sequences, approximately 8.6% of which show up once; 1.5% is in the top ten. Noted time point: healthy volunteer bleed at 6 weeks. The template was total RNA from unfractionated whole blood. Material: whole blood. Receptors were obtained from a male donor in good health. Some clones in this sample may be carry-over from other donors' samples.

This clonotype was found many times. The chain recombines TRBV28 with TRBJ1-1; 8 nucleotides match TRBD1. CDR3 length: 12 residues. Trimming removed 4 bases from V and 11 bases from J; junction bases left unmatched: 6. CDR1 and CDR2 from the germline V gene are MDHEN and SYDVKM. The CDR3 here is CASSYRGTDAFF. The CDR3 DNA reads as TGTGCCAGCAGTTACAGGGGGACCGACGCTTTCTTT.

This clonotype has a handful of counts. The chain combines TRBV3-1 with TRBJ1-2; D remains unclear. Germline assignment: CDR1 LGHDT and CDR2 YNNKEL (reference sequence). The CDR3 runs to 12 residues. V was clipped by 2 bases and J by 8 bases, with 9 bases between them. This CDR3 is CASSQLERGYTF. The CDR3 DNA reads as TGTGCCAGCAGCCAACTGGAGCGAGGCTACACCTTC.

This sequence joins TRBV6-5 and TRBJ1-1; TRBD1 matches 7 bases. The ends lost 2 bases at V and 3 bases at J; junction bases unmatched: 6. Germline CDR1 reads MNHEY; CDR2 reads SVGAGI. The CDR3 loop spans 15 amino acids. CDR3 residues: CASSYEGAGDTEAFF. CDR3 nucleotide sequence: TGTGCCAGCAGTTACGAGGGGGCTGGGGACACTGAAGCTTTCTTT.

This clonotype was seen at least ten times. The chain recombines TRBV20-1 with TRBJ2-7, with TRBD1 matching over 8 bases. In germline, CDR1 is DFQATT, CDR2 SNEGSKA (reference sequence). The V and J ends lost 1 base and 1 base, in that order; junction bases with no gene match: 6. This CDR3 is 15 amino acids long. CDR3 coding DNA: TGCAGTGCTAGAGTAGGGACAGGAACTTCCTACGAGCAGTACTTC. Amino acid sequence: CSARVGTGTSYEQYF.

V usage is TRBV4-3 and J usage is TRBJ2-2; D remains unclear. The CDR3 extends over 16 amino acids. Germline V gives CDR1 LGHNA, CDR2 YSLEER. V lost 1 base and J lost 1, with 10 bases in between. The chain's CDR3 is CASSQVGVGNTGELFF. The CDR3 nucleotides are TGCGCCAGCAGCCAAGTGGGCGTTGGGAACACCGGGGAGCTGTTTTTT.

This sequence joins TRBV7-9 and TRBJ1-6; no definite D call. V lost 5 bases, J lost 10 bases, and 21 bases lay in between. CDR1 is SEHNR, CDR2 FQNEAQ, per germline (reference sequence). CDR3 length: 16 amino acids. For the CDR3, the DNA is TGTGCCAGCAGCCTCAGTGGGTGGCGGAACGTCTCACCCCTCCACTTT. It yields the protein CASSLSGWRNVSPLHF. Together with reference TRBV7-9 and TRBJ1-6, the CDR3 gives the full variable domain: DTGVSQNPRHKITKRGQNVTFRCDPISEHNRLYWYRQTLGQGPEFLTYFQNEAQLEKSRLLSDRFSAERPKGSFSTLEIQRTEQGDSAMYLCASSLSGWRNVSPLHFGNGTRLTVT.

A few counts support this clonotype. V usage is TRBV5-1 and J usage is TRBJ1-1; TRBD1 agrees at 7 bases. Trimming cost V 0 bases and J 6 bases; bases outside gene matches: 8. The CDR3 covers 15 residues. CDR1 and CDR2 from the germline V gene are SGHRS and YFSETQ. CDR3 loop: CASSLVNAGGAEAFF. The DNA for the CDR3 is TGCGCCAGCAGCTTGGTTAATGCAGGGGGAGCTGAAGCTTTCTTT.

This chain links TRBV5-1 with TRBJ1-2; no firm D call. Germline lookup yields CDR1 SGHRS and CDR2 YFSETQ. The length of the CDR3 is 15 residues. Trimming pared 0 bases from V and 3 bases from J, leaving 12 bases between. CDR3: CASSLEWVEDYGYTF. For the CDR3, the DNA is TGCGCCAGCAGCTTGGAGTGGGTAGAGGACTATGGCTACACCTTC.

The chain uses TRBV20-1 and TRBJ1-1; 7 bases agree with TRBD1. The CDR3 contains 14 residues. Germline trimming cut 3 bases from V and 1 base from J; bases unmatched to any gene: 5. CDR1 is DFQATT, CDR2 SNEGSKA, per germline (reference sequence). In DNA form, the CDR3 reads TGCAGTGCTAGTTCGGACAGGAAGAACACTGAAGCTTTCTTT. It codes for CSASSDRKNTEAFF.

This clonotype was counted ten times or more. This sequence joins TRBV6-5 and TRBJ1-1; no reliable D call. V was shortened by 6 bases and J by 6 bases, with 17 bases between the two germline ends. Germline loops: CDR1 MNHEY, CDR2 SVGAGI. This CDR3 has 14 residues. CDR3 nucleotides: TGTGCCAGCAGCTACGACGGGGTTCTCCCTGAAGCTTTCTTT. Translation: CASSYDGVLPEAFF.

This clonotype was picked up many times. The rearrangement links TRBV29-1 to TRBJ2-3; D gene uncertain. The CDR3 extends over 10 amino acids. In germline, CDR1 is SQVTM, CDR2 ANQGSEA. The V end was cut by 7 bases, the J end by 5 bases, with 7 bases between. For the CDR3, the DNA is TGCAGCGCGATCGGAGATACGCAGTATTTT. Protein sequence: CSAIGDTQYF.

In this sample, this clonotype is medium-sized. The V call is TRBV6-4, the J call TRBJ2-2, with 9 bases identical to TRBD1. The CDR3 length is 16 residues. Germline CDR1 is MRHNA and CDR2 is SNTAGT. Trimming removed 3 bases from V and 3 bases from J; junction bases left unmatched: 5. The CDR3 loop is CASSEMGQGDTGELFF. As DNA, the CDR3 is TGTGCCAGCAGTGAAATGGGACAGGGCGACACCGGGGAGCTGTTTTTT.

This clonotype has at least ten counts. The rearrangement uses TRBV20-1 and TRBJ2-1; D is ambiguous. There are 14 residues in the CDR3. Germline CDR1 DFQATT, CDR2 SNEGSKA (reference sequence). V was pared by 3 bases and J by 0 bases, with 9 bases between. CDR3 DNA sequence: TGCAGTGCTAGTTGGGTGGGCTCCTACAATGAGCAGTTCTTC. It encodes CSASWVGSYNEQFF.

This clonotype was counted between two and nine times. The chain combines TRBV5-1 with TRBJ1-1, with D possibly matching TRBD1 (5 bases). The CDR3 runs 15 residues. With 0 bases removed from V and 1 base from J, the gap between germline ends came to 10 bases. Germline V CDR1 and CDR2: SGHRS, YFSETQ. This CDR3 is CASSLAGMPNTEAFF. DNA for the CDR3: TGCGCCAGCAGCTTGGCAGGGATGCCGAACACTGAAGCTTTCTTT.